One sample yielded the 30 T cell receptor beta chains listed below, sequenced in a study of OX40 agonist ivuxolimab in advanced cancers. Some clones are missing from TCRdb's copy, which holds only in-frame ones; the method was immunoSEQ multiplex PCR. Here the sample spans fewer than 80,000 clones, 85% being singletons. The sequencing here drew on CD4+ or CD8+ T cells sorted from blood, taken in a trial of the OX40 agonist ivuxolimab. Receptors originate from an adult with an advanced solid tumor such as melanoma, head and neck, liver or kidney cancer.

This clone was seen just once. The rearrangement links TRBV5-6 to TRBJ2-3; 7 bases line up with TRBD2. From germline, CDR1 is SGHDT and CDR2 YYEEEE. The V segment lost 4 bases and the J segment 8 bases; nucleotides outside the gene matches: 10. This CDR3 is built from 14 residues. CDR3 protein: CASSLGLQISTQYF. Here the CDR3 DNA reads TGTGCCAGCAGCCTGGGACTACAGATTTCTACGCAGTATTTT.

The CDR3, as DNA: TGTGCCAGCAGCCCCCCAGGGTTTGGCACCTCTGGAAACACCATATATTTT. Translation: CASSPPGFGTSGNTIYF. The J gene is TRBJ1-3, the V gene TRBV9, with D tentatively TRBD1 (5 bases). The CDR3 spans 17 residues. Germline lookup yields CDR1 SGDLS and CDR2 YYNGEE. Trimming removed 4 bases at V and 0 bases at J, with 17 bases between.

This clone has only a few counts. The J gene is TRBJ2-1, the V gene TRBV11-2, with D possibly TRBD2 on 5 matching bases. The V and J ends lost 2 bases and 7 bases respectively, with 9 bases between them. In germline, CDR1 is SGHAT, CDR2 FQNNGV. This CDR3 is 13 amino acids long. The CDR3 protein is CASSLIPGNEQFF. CDR3 DNA sequence: TGTGCCAGCAGCTTAATCCCGGGGAATGAGCAGTTCTTC.

The rearrangement links TRBV18 to TRBJ1-1; D ambiguous. Between the trimmed V and J ends, which lost 3 bases and 1 base, there was a span of 6 bases. The CDR3 length is 13 residues. Germline V gives CDR1 KGHSH, CDR2 LQKENI. The CDR3 loop reads CASSPGANTEAFF. The CDR3 bases are TGTGCCAGCTCACCGGGAGCGAACACTGAAGCTTTCTTT.

J is TRBJ1-5 and V is TRBV7-6; D unresolved. The CDR3 totals 16 residues. V lost 1 base and J lost 0, with 10 bases in between. Germline-derived CDR1 and CDR2 are SGHVS and FNYEAQ. The CDR3 DNA reads as TGTGCCAGCAGCTTAGAACCCGGGTATAGCAATCAGCCCCAGCATTTT. Residues: CASSLEPGYSNQPQHF.

This chain links TRBV28 with TRBJ1-2; D unresolved. The CDR3 has 13 amino acids. V was trimmed by 8 bases and J by 4 bases, leaving 14 bases between them. Germline V gene data show CDR1 as MDHEN and CDR2 as SYDVKM. The CDR3 loop is CASRGRSPYGYTF. CDR3 bases: TGTGCCAGCCGCGGGCGGTCTCCCTATGGCTACACCTTC.

The chain is built from TRBV30 and TRBJ1-1; perhaps TRBD1 as D (5 bases). The CDR3 spans 16 residues. Germline CDR1 GTSNPN, CDR2 SVGIG (reference sequence). V was clipped by 2 bases and J by 1 base, with 17 bases between them. CDR3 nucleotide sequence: TGTGCCTGGAGTAGGAGAGGGACCGACAGGAACACTGAAGCTTTCTTT. Amino acid sequence: CAWSRRGTDRNTEAFF.

The genes are TRBV5-8 and TRBJ2-2, with D possibly being TRBD1 (6 bases). V was clipped by 3 bases and J by 0 bases, with 12 bases between them. The CDR3 covers 16 residues. From germline, CDR1 is SGHTS and CDR2 YDEGEE. CDR3 sequence (DNA): TGTGCCAGCAGCTCTTACGGGACAACGAACACCGGGGAGCTGTTTTTT. Translation gives CASSSYGTTNTGELFF. Full variable domain (rest looked up from reference TRBV5-8 and TRBJ2-2): EAGVTQSPTHLIKTRGQQATLRCSPISGHTSVYWYQQALGLGLQFLLWYDEGEERNRGNFPPRFSGRQFPNYSSELNVNALELEDSALYLCASSSYGTTNTGELFFGEGSRLTVL.

This chain connects TRBV6-4 to TRBJ2-1, with TRBD1 identical over 8 bases. Germline V gene sequence: CDR1 MRHNA, CDR2 SNTAGT. The CDR3 totals 15 residues. The J segment lost 2 bases and the V segment lost 5 bases, leaving 5 bases of the junction unmatched. As DNA, the CDR3 is TGTGCCAGCAGTAAGACAGGGGAACCCTACAATGAGCAGTTCTTC. Translating it yields CASSKTGEPYNEQFF.

V usage is TRBV4-1 and J usage is TRBJ1-1; no clear D gene. The germline V gene has CDR1 MGHRA and CDR2 YSYEKL. The CDR3 extends over 14 amino acids. Trimming stripped 3 bases from V and 2 bases from J, with 10 bases between. CDR3: CASSQEIANTEAFF. CDR3 coding DNA: TGCGCCAGCAGCCAGGAAATAGCCAACACTGAAGCTTTCTTT.

The chain employs TRBV5-1 and TRBJ2-7, with 11 bases fitting TRBD1. V lost 4 bases to trimming and J lost 5 bases; unmatched junction nucleotides: 5. Germline V gene sequence: CDR1 SGHRS, CDR2 YFSETQ. The CDR3 sequence is 14 residues long. The CDR3: CASSRDRGADEQYF. In DNA, the CDR3 is TGCGCCAGCAGCAGGGACAGGGGGGCGGACGAGCAGTACTTC.

DNA for the CDR3: TGTGCCAGCAGCTTAAAGGACGGCCCCTATGGCTACACCTTC. This gives the protein CASSLKDGPYGYTF. V and J are TRBV11-2 and TRBJ1-2; D not certain. CDR3 length: 14 residues. Trimming shortened V by 2 bases and J by 4 bases, and 11 bases separated the two germline ends. Germline V gene sequence: CDR1 SGHAT, CDR2 FQNNGV.

The CDR3 sequence is CASSVVSRGYTF. DNA of the CDR3: TGTGCCAGCAGTGTGGTCTCGAGGGGCTACACCTTC. V gene TRBV2 combines with J gene TRBJ1-2; D not resolved. Looked up from germline, CDR1 is SNHLY and CDR2 is FYNNEI. The germline V and J ends were trimmed by 4 bases and 8 bases, with 11 bases remaining between them. The CDR3 spans 12 residues.

The rearrangement uses TRBV5-1 and TRBJ2-5; 8 bases are a match to TRBD2. Germline V gene data show CDR1 as SGHRS and CDR2 as YFSETQ. This CDR3 is 18 amino acids long. J was trimmed by 4 bases and V by 4 bases; bases with no gene match: 18. The CDR3 nucleotides read TGCGCCAGCAGCCGTAATTTTCTTAGCGGGGCAGGTCGAGAGACCCAGTACTTC. This codes for CASSRNFLSGAGRETQYF.

The chain uses TRBV11-2 and TRBJ1-2; D remains ambiguous. The CDR3 length is 15 residues. Per germline, CDR1 SGHAT and CDR2 FQNNGV. V was cut by 4 bases and J by 2 bases, with 14 bases left in between. The CDR3 spells CASSSRSGTNYGYTF. The CDR3 bases are TGTGCCAGCAGCTCCCGATCGGGAACAAACTATGGCTACACCTTC.

This clone was observed a handful of times. V and J are TRBV30 and TRBJ1-3; the match to TRBD1 covers 9 bases. Germline CDR1 and CDR2: GTSNPN and SVGIG (reference sequence). The J segment lost 0 bases and the V segment lost 5 bases, leaving 2 bases of the junction unmatched. This CDR3 comprises 14 residues. CDR3 region: CAWGQGSSGNTIYF. CDR3 nucleotides: TGTGCCTGGGGACAGGGGAGCTCTGGAAACACCATATATTTT.

CDR3 in DNA: TGTGCCAGCAGTGCCACAGGGGGCTTCTATGGCTACACCTTC. Translation: CASSATGGFYGYTF. The V and J genes are TRBV6-4 and TRBJ1-2; 9 bases are a match to TRBD1. The CDR3 runs 14 residues. The V and J ends lost 4 bases and 4 bases, in that order; junction bases with no gene match: 4. CDR1 MRHNA and CDR2 SNTAGT come from the germline V gene.

The genes are TRBV2 and TRBJ2-7; TRBD1 matches 9 bases. Germline loops: CDR1 SNHLY, CDR2 FYNNEI. The junction had 6 bases not matched to a gene; V was cut back by 6 bases and J by 3 bases. This CDR3 has 14 amino acids. The CDR3 coding sequence is TGTGCCAGCAGCGCGGACAGGGGAAACTACGAGCAGTACTTC. Its translation is CASSADRGNYEQYF.

The CDR3 reads CAWRESNQPQHF. In DNA, the CDR3 is TGTGCCTGGAGGGAAAGCAATCAGCCCCAGCATTTT. The rearrangement uses TRBV30 and TRBJ1-5; D gene ambiguous. Trimming left V 3 bases short and J 1 base short, with 4 bases between. Germline assignment: CDR1 GTSNPN and CDR2 SVGIG (reference sequence). The CDR3 is 12 residues long.

This chain links TRBV29-1 with TRBJ2-5; 12 bases fit TRBD2. The V gene end was trimmed by 0 bases and the J gene end by 4 bases; junction bases not matched to a gene: 9. CDR3 size: 17 residues. Germline V gene sequence: CDR1 SQVTM, CDR2 ANQGSEA. The DNA of the CDR3 is TGCAGCGTTGAAGATCCTGCCCTAGCGGGAGGGGGAGAGACCCAGTACTTC. Protein: CSVEDPALAGGGETQYF.

This sequence joins TRBV4-1 and TRBJ1-4, with D perhaps TRBD1 (5 bases). The V and J ends lost 0 bases and 3 bases respectively, with 11 bases between them. This CDR3 spans 16 amino acids. The germline V gene has CDR1 MGHRA and CDR2 YSYEKL. Written as DNA, the CDR3 is TGCGCCAGCAGCCAAGATCTCGACAGATCTAATGAAAAACTGTTTTTT. Its translation is CASSQDLDRSNEKLFF.

The chain employs TRBV6-5 and TRBJ2-5; possible D gene TRBD1, 5 bases. Germline V CDR1 and CDR2: MNHEY, SVGAGI. V lost 6 bases and J lost 7, with 12 bases in between. The CDR3 has 12 residues. CDR3 protein: CASRPRVGTQYF. CDR3 sequence (DNA): TGTGCCAGCAGACCCAGGGTAGGGACCCAGTACTTC.

The V gene is TRBV6-5, the J gene TRBJ2-5; no clear D. This CDR3 has 12 residues. Per the germline V gene, CDR1 is MNHEY and CDR2 is SVGAGI. The V gene lost 4 bases and the J gene lost 7 bases, with 10 bases spanning the gap. The chain's CDR3 is CASSSGSRTQYF. DNA for the CDR3: TGTGCCAGCAGTTCCGGCTCCCGGACCCAGTACTTC.

In its sample, this clone was seen a few times. The gene calls are TRBV5-8 and TRBJ1-5; D gene uncertain. Germline V gives CDR1 SGHTS, CDR2 YDEGEE. The CDR3 covers 14 residues. V lost 2 bases to trimming and J lost 1 base, with 7 bases between them. The CDR3 bases are TGTGCCAGCAGCTTTCATGACAGCAATCAGCCCCAGCATTTT. It translates to CASSFHDSNQPQHF.

In nucleotides, the CDR3 is TGCGCCAGCAGCAAAAACGGACTAGCGGGGCCCGCCGCCACAGATACGCAGTATTTT. The encoded protein is CASSKNGLAGPAATDTQYF. The chain combines TRBV5-1 with TRBJ2-3, with 12 bases lining up with TRBD2. The CDR3 sequence is 19 residues long. CDR1 SGHRS and CDR2 YFSETQ come from the germline V gene. V was pared by 4 bases and J by 2 bases, with 14 bases of the junction left unmatched.

This clone was counted a few times. This chain connects TRBV30 to TRBJ1-1; no definite D call. Per the germline V gene, CDR1 is GTSNPN and CDR2 is SVGIG (reference sequence). V was clipped by 2 bases and J by 6 bases, with 10 bases between them. This CDR3 is 12 amino acids long. The CDR3 reads CAWSSRTAEAFF. CDR3 nucleotide sequence: TGTGCCTGGAGTTCGAGGACCGCTGAAGCTTTCTTT.

This sequence joins TRBV5-5 and TRBJ2-7; a possible D gene is TRBD1 (5 bases). CDR3 size: 15 residues. Germline-derived CDR1 and CDR2 are SGHKS and YYEKEE (reference sequence). The ends were cut back, 0 bases at V and 4 bases at J, with 14 bases in the middle. The CDR3 reads CASSLAAGSGYEQYF. CDR3 nucleotides: TGTGCCAGCAGCTTGGCGGCAGGGTCGGGTTACGAGCAGTACTTC.

The chain uses TRBV6-6 and TRBJ1-2; 8 bases are a match to TRBD1. Looked up from germline, CDR1 is MNHNY and CDR2 is SVGAGI (reference sequence). The CDR3 totals 14 residues. Trimming cost V 5 bases and J 6 bases; bases outside gene matches: 8. The CDR3 region is CASSPPGQENGYTF. The DNA of the CDR3 is TGTGCCAGCAGTCCCCCGGGACAGGAAAATGGCTACACCTTC.

The V and J genes are TRBV29-1 and TRBJ2-1; maybe TRBD2 (5 bases). V was shortened by 7 bases and J by 6 bases, with 16 bases between the two germline ends. Germline V gene data show CDR1 as SQVTM and CDR2 as ANQGSEA. The CDR3 has 13 residues. CDR3 in amino acids: CSASLSRGNEQFF. The CDR3 coding sequence is TGCAGCGCCTCATTGAGCCGGGGCAATGAGCAGTTCTTC.

The table lists this clone with a count of one. The chain has TRBV15 and TRBJ1-3; D ambiguous. V was cut by 0 bases and J by 8 bases, with 14 bases left in between. The CDR3 runs to 15 residues. Germline V gene data show CDR1 as LNHNV and CDR2 as YYDKDF (reference sequence). The CDR3, as DNA: TGTGCCACCAGCAGAGATGGGAGTCCCCGGGACACCATATATTTT. Amino acids: CATSRDGSPRDTIYF.